This T cell receptor (beta chain) was found in a study of cytomegalovirus exposure and HLA in healthy donors. PCR primers comprised 60 Vbeta and 13 Jbeta primers. TCRdb keeps only in-frame clones here, not all; method: immunoSEQ multiplex PCR. Among around 130,000 clones listed, roughly 79% were seen once. The V end lost 3 bases, the J end lost 5 bases, and 10 bases lay between the germline ends. Germline V gene data show CDR1 as GTSNPN and CDR2 as SVGIG (reference sequence). This CDR3 has 12 amino acids. The sample was PBMCs. The V and J genes are TRBV30 and TRBJ1-2, with D unresolved. This TCR was sampled from a boy between 2 and 10 years old in good health and CMV-seronegative. CDR3 protein: CAWSEYRYGYTF. The DNA for the CDR3 is TGTGCCTGGAGCGAGTACCGATATGGCTACACCTTC.